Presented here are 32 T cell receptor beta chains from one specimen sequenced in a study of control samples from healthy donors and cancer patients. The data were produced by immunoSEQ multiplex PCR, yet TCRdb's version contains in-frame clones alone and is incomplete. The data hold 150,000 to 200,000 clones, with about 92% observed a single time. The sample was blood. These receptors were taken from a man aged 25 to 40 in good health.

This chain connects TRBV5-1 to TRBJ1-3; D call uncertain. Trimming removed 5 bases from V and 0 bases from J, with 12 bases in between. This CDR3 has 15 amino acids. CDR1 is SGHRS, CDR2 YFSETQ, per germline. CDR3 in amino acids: CASSNDGSSGNTIYF. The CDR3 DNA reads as TGCGCCAGCAGTAACGACGGAAGCTCTGGAAACACCATATATTTT.

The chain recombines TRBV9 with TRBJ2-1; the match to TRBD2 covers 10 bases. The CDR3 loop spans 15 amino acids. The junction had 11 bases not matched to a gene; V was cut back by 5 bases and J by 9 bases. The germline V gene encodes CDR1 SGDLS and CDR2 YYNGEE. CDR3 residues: CASSPSSGRASEQFF. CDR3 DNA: TGTGCCAGCAGTCCGTCCAGCGGGAGGGCCAGTGAGCAGTTCTTC.

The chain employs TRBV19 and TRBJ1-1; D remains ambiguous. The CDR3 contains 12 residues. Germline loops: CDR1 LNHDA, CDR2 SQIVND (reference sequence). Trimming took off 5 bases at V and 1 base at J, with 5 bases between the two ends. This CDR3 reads CASSEGNTEAFF. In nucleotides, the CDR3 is TGTGCCAGTAGTGAGGGGAACACTGAAGCTTTCTTT.

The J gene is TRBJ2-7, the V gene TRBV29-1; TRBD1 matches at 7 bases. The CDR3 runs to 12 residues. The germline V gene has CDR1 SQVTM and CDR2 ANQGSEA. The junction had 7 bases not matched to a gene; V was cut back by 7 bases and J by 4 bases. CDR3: CSALGTEYEQYF. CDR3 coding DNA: TGCAGCGCCCTCGGGACAGAGTACGAGCAGTACTTC.

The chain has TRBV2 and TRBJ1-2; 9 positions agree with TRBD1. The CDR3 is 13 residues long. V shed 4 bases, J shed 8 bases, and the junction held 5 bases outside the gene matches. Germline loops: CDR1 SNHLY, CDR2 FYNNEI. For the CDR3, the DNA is TGTGCCAGCAGTGCCTACAGGGGGCTCGGCTACACCTTC. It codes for CASSAYRGLGYTF.

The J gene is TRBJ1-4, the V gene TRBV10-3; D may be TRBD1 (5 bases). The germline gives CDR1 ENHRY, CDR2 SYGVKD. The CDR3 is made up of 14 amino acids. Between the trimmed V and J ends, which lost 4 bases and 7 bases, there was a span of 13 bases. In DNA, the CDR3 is TGTGCCATCAGTGGGAAAACCGGGGGTGAAAAACTGTTTTTT. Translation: CAISGKTGGEKLFF.

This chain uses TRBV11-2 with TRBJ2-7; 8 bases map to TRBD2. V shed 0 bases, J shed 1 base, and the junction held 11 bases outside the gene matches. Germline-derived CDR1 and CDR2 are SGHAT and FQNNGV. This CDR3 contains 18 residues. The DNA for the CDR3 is TGTGCCAGCAGCTTAGATCCAAGGACTAGCATCCATTCCTACGAGCAGTACTTC. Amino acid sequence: CASSLDPRTSIHSYEQYF.

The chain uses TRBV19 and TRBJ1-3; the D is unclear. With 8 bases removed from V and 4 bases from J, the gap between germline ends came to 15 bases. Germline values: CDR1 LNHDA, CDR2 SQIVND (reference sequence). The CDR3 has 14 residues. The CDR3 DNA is TGTGCCAGTTCCCGATCTGGGCCCGGAAACACCATATATTTT. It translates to CASSRSGPGNTIYF.

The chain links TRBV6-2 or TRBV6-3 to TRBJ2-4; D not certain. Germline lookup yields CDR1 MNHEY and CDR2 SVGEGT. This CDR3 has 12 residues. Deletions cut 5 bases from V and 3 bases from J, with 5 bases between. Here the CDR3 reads CASSRHKNIQYF. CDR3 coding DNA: TGTGCCAGCAGTCGACACAAAAACATTCAGTACTTC.

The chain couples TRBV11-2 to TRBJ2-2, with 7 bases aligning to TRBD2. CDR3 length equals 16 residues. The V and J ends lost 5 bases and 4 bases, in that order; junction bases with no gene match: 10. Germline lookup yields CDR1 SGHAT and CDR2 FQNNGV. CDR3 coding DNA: TGTGCCAGCAGCCTAGCGGTCGGGTTGAGCACCGGGGAGCTGTTTTTT. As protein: CASSLAVGLSTGELFF.

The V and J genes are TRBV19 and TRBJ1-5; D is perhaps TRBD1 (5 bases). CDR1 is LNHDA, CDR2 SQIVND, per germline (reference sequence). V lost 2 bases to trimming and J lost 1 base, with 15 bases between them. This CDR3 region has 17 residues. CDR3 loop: CASSISPQGSSNQPQHF. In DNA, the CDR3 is TGTGCCAGTAGTATATCACCTCAGGGTTCGAGCAATCAGCCCCAGCATTTT.

Here the CDR3 reads CASSFYPSGSSYNEQFF. The CDR3 nucleotides are TGTGCCAGCAGCTTTTACCCTAGCGGTAGCTCCTACAATGAGCAGTTCTTC. V is TRBV11-2 and J is TRBJ2-1; 7 bases line up with TRBD2. Germline CDR1 SGHAT, CDR2 FQNNGV. The CDR3 runs to 17 residues. Trimming cost V 3 bases and J 0 bases; bases outside gene matches: 8.

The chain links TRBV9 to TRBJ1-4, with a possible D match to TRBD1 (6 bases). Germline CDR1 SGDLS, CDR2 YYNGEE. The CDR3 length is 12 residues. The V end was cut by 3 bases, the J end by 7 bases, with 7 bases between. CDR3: CASSEQGEKLFF. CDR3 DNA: TGTGCCAGCAGCGAACAGGGTGAAAAACTGTTTTTT.

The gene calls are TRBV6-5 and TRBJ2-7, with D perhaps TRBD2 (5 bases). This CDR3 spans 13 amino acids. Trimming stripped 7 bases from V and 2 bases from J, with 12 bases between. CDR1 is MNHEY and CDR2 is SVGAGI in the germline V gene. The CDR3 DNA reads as TGTGCCAGCACCGTGGAGGCGGCCTACGAGCAGTACTTC. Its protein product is CASTVEAAYEQYF.

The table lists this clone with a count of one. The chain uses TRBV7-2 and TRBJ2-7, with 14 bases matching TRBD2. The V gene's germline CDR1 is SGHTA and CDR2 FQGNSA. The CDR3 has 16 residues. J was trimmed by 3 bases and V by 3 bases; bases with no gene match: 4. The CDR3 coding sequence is TGTGCCAGCAGCTTCTCAGGGACTAGCGGGAGCTACGAGCAGTACTTC. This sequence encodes CASSFSGTSGSYEQYF.

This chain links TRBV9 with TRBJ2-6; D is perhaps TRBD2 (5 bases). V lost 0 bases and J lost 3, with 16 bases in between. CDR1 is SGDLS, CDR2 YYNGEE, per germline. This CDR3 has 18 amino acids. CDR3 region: CASSVGLSRASGANVLTF. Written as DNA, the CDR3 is TGTGCCAGCAGCGTAGGATTGTCGCGGGCTAGTGGGGCCAACGTCCTGACTTTC.

CDR3 nucleotides: TGTGCCAGCAGCCCCCCCCTGGCTTTCTTT. Translating gives CASSPPLAFF. This chain connects TRBV7-9 to TRBJ1-1; no reliable D call. Trimming left V 5 bases short and J 11 bases short, with 9 bases between. Germline CDR1 is SEHNR and CDR2 is FQNEAQ (reference sequence). This CDR3 has 10 residues.

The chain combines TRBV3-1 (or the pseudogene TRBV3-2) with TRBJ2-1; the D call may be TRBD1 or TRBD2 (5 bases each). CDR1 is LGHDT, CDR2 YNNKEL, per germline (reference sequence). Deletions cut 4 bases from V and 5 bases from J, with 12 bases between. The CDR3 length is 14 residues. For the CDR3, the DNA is TGTGCCAGCAGCCTCAGGGTGGGAGACAATGAGCAGTTCTTC. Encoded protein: CASSLRVGDNEQFF.

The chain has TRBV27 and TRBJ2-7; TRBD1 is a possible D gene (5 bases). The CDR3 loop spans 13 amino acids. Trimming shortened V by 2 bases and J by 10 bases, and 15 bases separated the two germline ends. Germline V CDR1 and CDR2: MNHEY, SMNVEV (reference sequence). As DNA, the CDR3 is TGTGCCAGCAGTTTACGTTCCAGGACACCCCAGTACTTC. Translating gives CASSLRSRTPQYF.

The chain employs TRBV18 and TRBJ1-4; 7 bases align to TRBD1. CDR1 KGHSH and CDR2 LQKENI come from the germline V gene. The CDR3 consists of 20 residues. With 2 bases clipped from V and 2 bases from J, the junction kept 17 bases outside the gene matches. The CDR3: CASSPKEVAQGRSTNEKLFF. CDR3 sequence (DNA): TGTGCCAGCTCACCAAAAGAGGTCGCACAGGGGCGAAGCACTAATGAAAAACTGTTTTTT.

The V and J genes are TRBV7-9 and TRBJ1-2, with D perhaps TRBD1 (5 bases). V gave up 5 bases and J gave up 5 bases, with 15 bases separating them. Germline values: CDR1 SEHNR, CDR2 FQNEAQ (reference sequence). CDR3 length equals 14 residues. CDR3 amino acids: CASSPTFDSYGYTF. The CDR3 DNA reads TGTGCCAGCAGCCCCACCTTCGACAGTTATGGCTACACCTTC.

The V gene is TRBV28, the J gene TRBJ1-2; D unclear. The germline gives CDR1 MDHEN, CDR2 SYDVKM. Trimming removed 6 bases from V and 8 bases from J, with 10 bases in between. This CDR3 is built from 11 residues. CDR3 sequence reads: CASSLTGGYTF. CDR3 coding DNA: TGTGCCAGCAGCCTGACCGGGGGCTACACCTTC.

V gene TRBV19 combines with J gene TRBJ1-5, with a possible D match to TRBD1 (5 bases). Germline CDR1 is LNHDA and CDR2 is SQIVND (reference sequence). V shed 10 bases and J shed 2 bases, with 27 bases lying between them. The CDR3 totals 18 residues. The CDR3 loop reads CANGSPPGGRQRNQPQHF. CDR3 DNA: TGTGCCAATGGTTCCCCGCCGGGGGGGAGACAGCGCAATCAGCCCCAGCATTTT.

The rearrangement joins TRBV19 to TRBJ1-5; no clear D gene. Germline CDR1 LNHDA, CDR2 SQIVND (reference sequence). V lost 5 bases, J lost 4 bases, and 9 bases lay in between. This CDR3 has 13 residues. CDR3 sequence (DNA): TGTGCCAGTAGTGAGGAGGTAAATCAGCCCCAGCATTTT. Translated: CASSEEVNQPQHF.

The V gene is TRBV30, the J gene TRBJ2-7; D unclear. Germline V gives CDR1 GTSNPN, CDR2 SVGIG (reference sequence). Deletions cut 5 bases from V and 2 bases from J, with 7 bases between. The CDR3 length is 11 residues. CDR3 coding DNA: TGTGCCTGGGGCGAGGCCTACGAGCAGTACTTC. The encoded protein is CAWGEAYEQYF.

The CDR3 bases are TGTGCCAGCAGTTCCCATCAAGCTACAGGAAACACCATATATTTT. Translated: CASSSHQATGNTIYF. V is TRBV28 and J is TRBJ1-3; no reliable D call. The germline gives CDR1 MDHEN, CDR2 SYDVKM. The CDR3 is made up of 15 amino acids. V shed 4 bases and J shed 4 bases, with 14 bases lying between them. Full variable domain (remainder filled in from reference TRBV28 and TRBJ1-3): DVKVTQSSRYLVKRTGEKVFLECVQDMDHENMFWYRQDPGLGLRLIYFSYDVKMKEKGDIPEGYSVSREKKERFSLILESASTNQTSMYLCASSSHQATGNTIYFGEGSWLTVV.

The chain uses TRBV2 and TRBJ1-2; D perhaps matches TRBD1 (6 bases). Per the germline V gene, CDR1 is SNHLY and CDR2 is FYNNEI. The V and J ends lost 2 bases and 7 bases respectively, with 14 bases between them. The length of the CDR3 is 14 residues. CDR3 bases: TGTGCCAGCAGTGAAATCAGGGGCAAGAGTGGCTACACCTTC. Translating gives CASSEIRGKSGYTF.

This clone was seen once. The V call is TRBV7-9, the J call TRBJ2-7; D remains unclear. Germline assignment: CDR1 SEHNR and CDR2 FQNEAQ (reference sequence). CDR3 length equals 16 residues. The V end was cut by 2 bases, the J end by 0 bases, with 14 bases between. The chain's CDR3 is CASSLFASLSSYEQYF. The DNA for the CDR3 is TGTGCCAGCAGCTTATTCGCCAGCCTCAGCTCCTACGAGCAGTACTTC.

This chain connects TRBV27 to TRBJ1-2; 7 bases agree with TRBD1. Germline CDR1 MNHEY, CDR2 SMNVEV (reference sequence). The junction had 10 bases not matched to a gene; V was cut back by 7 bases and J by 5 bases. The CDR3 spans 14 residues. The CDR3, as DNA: TGTGCCAGCACCCGGACAGGTGTAACTTATGGCTACACCTTC. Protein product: CASTRTGVTYGYTF.

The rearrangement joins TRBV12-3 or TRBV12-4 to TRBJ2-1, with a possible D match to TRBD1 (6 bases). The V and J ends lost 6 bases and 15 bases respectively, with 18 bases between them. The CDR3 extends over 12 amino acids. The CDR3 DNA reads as TGTGCCAGCAGACCCTTCCCAGGGGTGTCGTTCTTC. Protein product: CASRPFPGVSFF.

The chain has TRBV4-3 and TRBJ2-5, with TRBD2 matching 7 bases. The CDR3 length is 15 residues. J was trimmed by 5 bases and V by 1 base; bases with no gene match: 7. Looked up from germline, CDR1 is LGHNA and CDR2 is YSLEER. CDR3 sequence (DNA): TGCGCCAGCAGCCAAGGGACTAGTGGAGGGGAGACCCAGTACTTC. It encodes CASSQGTSGGETQYF.

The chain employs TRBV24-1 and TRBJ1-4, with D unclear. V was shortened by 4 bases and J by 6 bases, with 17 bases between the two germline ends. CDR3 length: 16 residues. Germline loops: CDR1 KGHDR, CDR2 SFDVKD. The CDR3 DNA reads TGTGCCACCAGTGACAGGACGGGTGGTGGGGATGAAAAACTGTTTTTT. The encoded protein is CATSDRTGGGDEKLFF.